This TCR beta chain comes out of a study of blood T cell repertoires in COVID-19. Background on the study: Acute-phase and convalescent COVID-19 samples originated in the United States, Italy and Spain. In each case, the material was cDNA or gDNA derived from T cells, B-cell-depleted T cells, or PBMCs.

Those enrolled in Seattle joined during active infection and were followed longitudinally afterward. This clone showed up just a few times. As processed by the authors: Amplification of reference gene primers provided the estimated nucleated cell counts. TCRdb's copy holds only in-frame clones and misses some; the assay was immunoSEQ multiplex PCR. That table supplies the V and J calls and clone size; D and trimming were determined from the DNA. Of over 150,000 clones detected, roughly 83% appear once; the ten largest clones hold 12%. Germline assignment: CDR1 SGHNT and CDR2 YENEEA. Trimming removed 3 bases from V and 5 bases from J; junction bases left unmatched: 5. The CDR3 length is 16 residues.

The material sequenced was peripheral blood. This receptor was identified in a woman aged 55-69 years with COVID-19, enrolled during active disease. This chain connects TRBV11-3 to TRBJ1-3, with 12 bases identical to TRBD1. This CDR3 reads CASSLGQGAPRNTIYF. CDR3 nucleotide sequence: TGTGCCAGCAGCTTGGGACAGGGGGCGCCGAGAAACACCATATATTTT. Variable domain in full (rest from reference TRBV11-3 and TRBJ1-3): EAGVVQSPRYKIIEKKQPVAFWCNPISGHNTLYWYLQNLGQGPELLIRYENEEAVDDSQLPKDRFSAERLKGVDSTLKIQPAELGDSAVYLCASSLGQGAPRNTIYFGEGSWLTVV.